This entry features one T cell receptor (beta chain) sequence. Its antigen remains unidentified. The germline V and J ends were trimmed by 0 bases and 6 bases, with 12 bases remaining between them. The germline gives CDR1 MNHEY, CDR2 SMNVEV (reference sequence). This CDR3 region has 14 residues. Repertoires were generated with immunoSEQ multiplex PCR, while TCRdb's copy carries only in-frame clones and drops some. Of 18,000 or so clones in the sample, 60% to 80% were seen once. This entry is derived from a study of CD4 T cells in relation to SARS-CoV-2 and coronaviruses. Study-wide background: After about nine days of antigen culture, PBMC TCR beta CDR3s were sequenced.

The unexposed donors gave CD4+ T cells in about 2010-2019, prior to COVID-19. The cells were cultured for 9 to 11 days before CD4+ T cells were isolated. Testing used SARS-CoV-2 S/N and four cold-coronavirus spikes on unexposed-donor CD4+ T cells, cells permitting. The sample comprised CD4+ T cells from PBMCs, cultured in vitro. This sequence originates from a human donor in good health. This chain joins TRBV27 and TRBJ2-7; D may match TRBD1 or TRBD2 (5 bases each). The CDR3 coding sequence is TGTGCCAGCAGTTTATCGAGCAGGGACGTCGAGCAGTACTTC. The encoded protein is CASSLSSRDVEQYF.